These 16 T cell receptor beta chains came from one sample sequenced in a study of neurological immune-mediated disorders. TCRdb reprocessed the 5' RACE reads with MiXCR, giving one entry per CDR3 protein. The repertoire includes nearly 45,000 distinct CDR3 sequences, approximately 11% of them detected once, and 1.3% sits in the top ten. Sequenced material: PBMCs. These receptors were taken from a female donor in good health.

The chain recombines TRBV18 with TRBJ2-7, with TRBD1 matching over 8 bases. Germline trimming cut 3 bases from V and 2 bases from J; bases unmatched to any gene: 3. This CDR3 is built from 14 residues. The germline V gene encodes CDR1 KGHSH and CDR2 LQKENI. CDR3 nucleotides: TGTGCCAGCTCACCGACAGGGGATCCCTACGAGCAGTACTTC. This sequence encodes CASSPTGDPYEQYF.

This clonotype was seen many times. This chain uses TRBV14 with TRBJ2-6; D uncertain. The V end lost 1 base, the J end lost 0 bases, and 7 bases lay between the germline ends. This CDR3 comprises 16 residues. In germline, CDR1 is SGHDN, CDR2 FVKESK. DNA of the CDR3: TGTGCCAGCAGCCAAGGTGGTTACTCTGGGGCCAACGTCCTGACTTTC. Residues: CASSQGGYSGANVLTF. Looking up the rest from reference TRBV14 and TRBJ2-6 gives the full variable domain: EAGVTQFPSHSVIEKGQTVTLRCDPISGHDNLYWYRRVMGKEIKFLLHFVKESKQDESGMPNNRFLAERTGGTYSTLKVQPAELEDSGVYFCASSQGGYSGANVLTFGAGSRLTVL.

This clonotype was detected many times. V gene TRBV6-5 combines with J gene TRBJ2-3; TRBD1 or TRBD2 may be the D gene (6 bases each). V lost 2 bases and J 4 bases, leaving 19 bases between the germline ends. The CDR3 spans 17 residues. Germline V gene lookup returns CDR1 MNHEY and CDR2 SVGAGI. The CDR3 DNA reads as TGTGCCAGCAGTTACAGGGGGGCTGCGGACCCCCCAGATACGCAGTATTTT. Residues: CASSYRGAADPPDTQYF.

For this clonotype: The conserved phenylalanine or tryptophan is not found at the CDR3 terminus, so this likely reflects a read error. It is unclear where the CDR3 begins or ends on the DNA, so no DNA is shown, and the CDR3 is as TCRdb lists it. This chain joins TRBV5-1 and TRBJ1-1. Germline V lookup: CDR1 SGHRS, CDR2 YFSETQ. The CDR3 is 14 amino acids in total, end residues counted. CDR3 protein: CASSRSDGNTEGFS.

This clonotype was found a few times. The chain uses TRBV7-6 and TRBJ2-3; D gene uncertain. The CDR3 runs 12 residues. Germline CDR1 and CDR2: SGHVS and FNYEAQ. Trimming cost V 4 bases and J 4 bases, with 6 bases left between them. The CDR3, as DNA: TGTGCCAGCAGCTCCCTTGCAGATACGCAGTATTTT. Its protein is CASSSLADTQYF.

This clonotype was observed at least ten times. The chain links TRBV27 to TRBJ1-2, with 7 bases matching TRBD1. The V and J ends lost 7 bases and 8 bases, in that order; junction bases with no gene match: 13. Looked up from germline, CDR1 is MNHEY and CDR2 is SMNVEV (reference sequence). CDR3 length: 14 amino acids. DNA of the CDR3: TGTGCCAGCAAGGGACAGATACAAGAATGGGGCTACACCTTC. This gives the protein CASKGQIQEWGYTF.

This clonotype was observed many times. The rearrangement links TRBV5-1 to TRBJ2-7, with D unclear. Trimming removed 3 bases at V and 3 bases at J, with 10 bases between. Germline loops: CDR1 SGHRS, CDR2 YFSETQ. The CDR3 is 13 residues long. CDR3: CASSSDFRYEQYF. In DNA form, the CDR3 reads TGCGCCAGCAGCTCGGATTTCCGCTACGAGCAGTACTTC.

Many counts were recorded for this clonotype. The CDR3 DNA is TGTGCCACCAGTGATTCGGCGGGAGTGGTGCAGTACTTC. Its protein product is CATSDSAGVVQYF. The chain couples TRBV24-1 to TRBJ2-7; 7 positions agree with TRBD2. Germline V gives CDR1 KGHDR, CDR2 SFDVKD. The CDR3 totals 13 residues. V dropped 2 bases and J dropped 9; count of bases not matched to a gene: 6.

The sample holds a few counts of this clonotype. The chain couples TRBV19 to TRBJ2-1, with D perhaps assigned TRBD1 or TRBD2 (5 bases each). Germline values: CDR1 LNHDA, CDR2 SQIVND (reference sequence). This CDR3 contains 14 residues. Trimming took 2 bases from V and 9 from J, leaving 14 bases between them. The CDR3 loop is CASSIRGVGSEQFF. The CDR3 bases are TGTGCCAGTAGTATAAGGGGAGTAGGTAGTGAGCAGTTCTTC.

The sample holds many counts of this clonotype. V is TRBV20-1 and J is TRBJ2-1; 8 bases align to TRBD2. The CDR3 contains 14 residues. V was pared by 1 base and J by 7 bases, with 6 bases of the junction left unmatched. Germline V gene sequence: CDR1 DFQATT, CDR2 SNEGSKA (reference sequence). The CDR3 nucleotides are TGCAGTGCTAGAGTCAGCGGGGGTTGGAATGAGCAGTTCTTC. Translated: CSARVSGGWNEQFF.

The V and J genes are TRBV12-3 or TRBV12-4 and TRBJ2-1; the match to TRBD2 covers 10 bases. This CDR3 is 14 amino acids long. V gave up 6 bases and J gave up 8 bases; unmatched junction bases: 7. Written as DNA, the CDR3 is TGTGCCAGCAGCCCAGCGGGAGGGCCCTATGAGCAGTTCTTC. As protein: CASSPAGGPYEQFF.

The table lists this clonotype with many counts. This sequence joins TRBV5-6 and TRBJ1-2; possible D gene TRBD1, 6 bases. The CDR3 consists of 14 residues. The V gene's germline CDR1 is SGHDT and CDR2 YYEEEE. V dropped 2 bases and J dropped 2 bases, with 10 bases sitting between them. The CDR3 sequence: CASSLGTKNYGYTF. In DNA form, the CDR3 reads TGTGCCAGCAGCTTAGGGACAAAGAACTATGGCTACACCTTC. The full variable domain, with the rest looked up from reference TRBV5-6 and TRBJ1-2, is DAGVTQSPTHLIKTRGQQVTLRCSPKSGHDTVSWYQQALGQGPQFIFQYYEEEERQRGNFPDRFSGHQFPNYSSELNVNALLLGDSALYLCASSLGTKNYGYTFGSGTRLTVV.

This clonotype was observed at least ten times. The CDR3 region has the DNA TGTGCCAGCAGCCAAGTCGGGGGAAACACTGAAGCTTTCTTT. It codes for CASSQVGGNTEAFF. This sequence joins TRBV3-1 and TRBJ1-1, with D possibly matching TRBD1 (5 bases). The germline CDR1 and CDR2 sequences are LGHDT and YNNKEL (reference sequence). Trimming left V 1 base short and J 2 bases short, with 8 bases between. This CDR3 has 14 residues.

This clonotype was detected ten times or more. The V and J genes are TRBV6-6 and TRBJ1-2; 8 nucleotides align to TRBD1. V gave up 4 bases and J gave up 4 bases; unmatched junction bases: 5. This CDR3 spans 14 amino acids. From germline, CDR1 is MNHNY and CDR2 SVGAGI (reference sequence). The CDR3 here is CASSSTGQAYGYTF. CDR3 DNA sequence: TGTGCCAGCAGTTCCACGGGACAGGCCTATGGCTACACCTTC.

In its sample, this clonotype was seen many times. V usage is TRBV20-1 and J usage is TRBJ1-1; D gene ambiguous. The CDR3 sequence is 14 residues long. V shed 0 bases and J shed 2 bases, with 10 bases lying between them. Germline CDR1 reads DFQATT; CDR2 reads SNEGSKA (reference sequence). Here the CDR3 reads CSARDIRANTEAFF. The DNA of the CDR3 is TGCAGTGCTAGAGATATAAGGGCCAACACTGAAGCTTTCTTT.

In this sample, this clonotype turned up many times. CDR3 sequence (DNA): TGTGCCAGCTCACCGGGCTTAGGGACCCGAAGGGAGACCCAGTACTTC. Its protein is CASSPGLGTRRETQYF. J is TRBJ2-5 and V is TRBV18; D possibly uses TRBD1 or TRBD2 (5 bases each). The CDR3 is 16 amino acids. The V and J ends lost 3 bases and 5 bases respectively, with 19 bases between them. Germline-derived CDR1 and CDR2 are KGHSH and LQKENI.